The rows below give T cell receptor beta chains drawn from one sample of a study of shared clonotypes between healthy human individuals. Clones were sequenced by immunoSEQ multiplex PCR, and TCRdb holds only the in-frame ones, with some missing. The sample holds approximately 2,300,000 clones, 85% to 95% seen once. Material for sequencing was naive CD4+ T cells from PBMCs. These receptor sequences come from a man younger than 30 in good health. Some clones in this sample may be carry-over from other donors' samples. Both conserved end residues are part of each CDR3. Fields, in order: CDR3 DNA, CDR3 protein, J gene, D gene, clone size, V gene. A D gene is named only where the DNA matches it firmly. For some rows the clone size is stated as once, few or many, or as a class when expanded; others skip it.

CDR3 DNA: TGTGCCAGCAGTGGAATGTTTGGGGAGACCCAGTACTTC; CDR3 protein: CASSGMFGETQYF; J gene: TRBJ2-5; D gene: -; clone size: -; V gene: TRBV6-1
CDR3 DNA: TGTGCCAGCAATAGAATGAACACTGAAGCTTTCTTT; CDR3 protein: CASNRMNTEAFF; J gene: TRBJ1-1; D gene: -; clone size: -; V gene: TRBV6-1
CDR3 DNA: TGTGCCAGCAGTTTAGGGTACCCCCCCCTCCACTTT; CDR3 protein: CASSLGYPPLHF; J gene: TRBJ1-6; D gene: -; clone size: -; V gene: TRBV28
CDR3 DNA: TGTGCCAGCTCGAGGACGGAGACCTACGAGCAGTACTTC; CDR3 protein: CASSRTETYEQYF; J gene: TRBJ2-7; D gene: -; clone size: -; V gene: TRBV18
CDR3 DNA: TGTGCCAGCAGCCGGACAGGGGGAAGTGCGGGTACGCAGTATTTT; CDR3 protein: CASSRTGGSAGTQYF; J gene: TRBJ2-3; D gene: TRBD1; clone size: -; V gene: TRBV6-1
CDR3 DNA: TGTGCCAGCAGCCAAGGAGTCCTCTACAATGAGCAGTTCTTC; CDR3 protein: CASSQGVLYNEQFF; J gene: TRBJ2-1; D gene: -; clone size: -; V gene: TRBV14
CDR3 DNA: TGTGCCAGTAGCCCCCGGGCTAGCGGGGTAAATGAGCAGTTCTTC; CDR3 protein: CASSPRASGVNEQFF; J gene: TRBJ2-1; D gene: TRBD2; clone size: -; V gene: TRBV19
CDR3 DNA: TGTGCCAGCTCACAGGGGGGGGGATCCTACGAGCAGTACTTC; CDR3 protein: CASSQGGGSYEQYF; J gene: TRBJ2-7; D gene: -; clone size: -; V gene: TRBV18
CDR3 DNA: TGTGCCAGCAGCTTAGCGGGGCTTAGCACAGATACGCAGTATTTT; CDR3 protein: CASSLAGLSTDTQYF; J gene: TRBJ2-3; D gene: -; clone size: once; V gene: TRBV7-2
CDR3 DNA: TGTGCCATCAGTGATCAAGCCCGGGACAGCCAAGAGACCCAGTACTTC; CDR3 protein: CAISDQARDSQETQYF; J gene: TRBJ2-5; D gene: TRBD1; clone size: -; V gene: TRBV10-3
CDR3 DNA: TGTGCCAGCAACAGCGGGAGGGCCTCAGATACGCAGTATTTT; CDR3 protein: CASNSGRASDTQYF; J gene: TRBJ2-3; D gene: TRBD2; clone size: -; V gene: TRBV28
CDR3 DNA: TGTGCCAGCCACAGGGATAGCAATCAGCCCCAGCATTTT; CDR3 protein: CASHRDSNQPQHF; J gene: TRBJ1-5; D gene: -; clone size: few; V gene: TRBV10-3
CDR3 DNA: TGTGCCAGCAGCCAAAGTCTAGGGACAGCTCCTAGCGAGCAGTACTTC; CDR3 protein: CASSQSLGTAPSEQYF; J gene: TRBJ2-7; D gene: TRBD1; clone size: -; V gene: TRBV4-2
CDR3 DNA: TGCGCCAGCAGCTTGGCGCGCAGGGGATTTTTGGATGGCTACACCTTC; CDR3 protein: CASSLARRGFLDGYTF; J gene: TRBJ1-2; D gene: -; clone size: -; V gene: TRBV5-1
CDR3 DNA: TGTGCCAGCAGTTCAGCCCTGAACACTGAAGCTTTCTTT; CDR3 protein: CASSSALNTEAFF; J gene: TRBJ1-1; D gene: -; clone size: few; V gene: TRBV28
CDR3 DNA: TGTGCCAGCAGTGAACACGGGGGAGCAAGCTCTGGGGCCAACGTCCTGACTTTC; CDR3 protein: CASSEHGGASSGANVLTF; J gene: TRBJ2-6; D gene: -; clone size: -; V gene: TRBV25-1
CDR3 DNA: TGTGCCAGCAGCTTAAGGGAATCGGGGGCTACCTACGAGCAGTACTTC; CDR3 protein: CASSLRESGATYEQYF; J gene: TRBJ2-7; D gene: -; clone size: -; V gene: TRBV11-2
CDR3 DNA: TGTGCCAGCAGCAAACATTCCAGGGTTAGGGATCGGAGCAATCAGCCCCAGCATTTT; CDR3 protein: CASSKHSRVRDRSNQPQHF; J gene: TRBJ1-5; D gene: -; clone size: -; V gene: TRBV21-1
CDR3 DNA: TGTGCCAGCAGCCCACCAAGACAGCCCCAGCATTTT; CDR3 protein: CASSPPRQPQHF; J gene: TRBJ1-5; D gene: -; clone size: once; V gene: TRBV6-6
CDR3 DNA: TGTGCCAGCAGATTGACAGGGAATCAGCCCCAGCATTTT; CDR3 protein: CASRLTGNQPQHF; J gene: TRBJ1-5; D gene: TRBD1; clone size: -; V gene: TRBV6-1
CDR3 DNA: TGTGCCAGCAGTCGGACAGCAACTAATGAAAAACTGTTTTTT; CDR3 protein: CASSRTATNEKLFF; J gene: TRBJ1-4; D gene: -; clone size: once; V gene: TRBV28
CDR3 DNA: TGTGCCAGCAGCGTGGCGCCTAGAGGGAATGAGCAGTTCTTC; CDR3 protein: CASSVAPRGNEQFF; J gene: TRBJ2-1; D gene: -; clone size: -; V gene: TRBV9
CDR3 DNA: TGTGCCAGCAGTGATCTGCGGCAAACAACCTACAATGAGCAGTTCTTC; CDR3 protein: CASSDLRQTTYNEQFF; J gene: TRBJ2-1; D gene: -; clone size: -; V gene: TRBV25-1
CDR3 DNA: TGTGCCAGCAGCCCAAATACGGGGCCCGGGGAGCTGTTTTTT; CDR3 protein: CASSPNTGPGELFF; J gene: TRBJ2-2; D gene: -; clone size: -; V gene: TRBV4-2
CDR3 DNA: TGTGCCAGCAGCGCCCGGATCGGGGCAGTGGAGGCCAACGTCCTGACTTTC; CDR3 protein: CASSARIGAVEANVLTF; J gene: TRBJ2-6; D gene: -; clone size: -; V gene: TRBV7-9
CDR3 DNA: TGTGCCAGCAGCTTTCCACAGGGTTACGAGCAGTACTTC; CDR3 protein: CASSFPQGYEQYF; J gene: TRBJ2-7; D gene: -; clone size: -; V gene: TRBV7-2
CDR3 DNA: TGCAGCGTTGAAACGAGGACTAGCGAGTCCTACAATGAGCAGTTCTTC; CDR3 protein: CSVETRTSESYNEQFF; J gene: TRBJ2-1; D gene: TRBD2; clone size: -; V gene: TRBV29-1
CDR3 DNA: TGTGCCAGCAGCGTAGGAGGCGCGACGACCTACGAGCAGTACTTC; CDR3 protein: CASSVGGATTYEQYF; J gene: TRBJ2-7; D gene: -; clone size: -; V gene: TRBV9
CDR3 DNA: TGTGCCAGCAGCGTAGACAACGGGGGTGGGTATGGCTACACCTTC; CDR3 protein: CASSVDNGGGYGYTF; J gene: TRBJ1-2; D gene: -; clone size: -; V gene: TRBV9
CDR3 DNA: TGTGCCAGCAGTGACAAAGAAGAGCAGTACTTC; CDR3 protein: CASSDKEEQYF; J gene: TRBJ2-7; D gene: -; clone size: -; V gene: TRBV2
CDR3 DNA: TGTGCCAGCAGCGCCCTCCCTCAGCACGCCGAGCAGTACTTC; CDR3 protein: CASSALPQHAEQYF; J gene: TRBJ2-7; D gene: -; clone size: once; V gene: TRBV9
CDR3 DNA: TGTGCCAGCAGCGTAAGCCCCCCGGATACGCAGTATTTT; CDR3 protein: CASSVSPPDTQYF; J gene: TRBJ2-3; D gene: -; clone size: -; V gene: TRBV9
CDR3 DNA: TGTGCCAGCAGTGATCGGGGGTTAGGCACTGAAGCTTTCTTT; CDR3 protein: CASSDRGLGTEAFF; J gene: TRBJ1-1; D gene: -; clone size: -; V gene: TRBV6-1
CDR3 DNA: TGTGCCAGCAGACCGGGACAGGGCTATGGAGAGCAGTACTTC; CDR3 protein: CASRPGQGYGEQYF; J gene: TRBJ2-7; D gene: TRBD1; clone size: -; V gene: TRBV28
CDR3 DNA: TGCGCCAGCAGTAGCGGCCAAGAGACCCAGTACTTC; CDR3 protein: CASSSGQETQYF; J gene: TRBJ2-5; D gene: -; clone size: -; V gene: TRBV5-1
CDR3 DNA: TGTGCCAGCAGCTTCGGACAGGGAAACCTCAATGAGCAGTTCTTC; CDR3 protein: CASSFGQGNLNEQFF; J gene: TRBJ2-1; D gene: TRBD1; clone size: -; V gene: TRBV5-4
CDR3 DNA: TGTGCCTGGAGTGGGAGCAGCCCCGCAGATACGCAGTATTTT; CDR3 protein: CAWSGSSPADTQYF; J gene: TRBJ2-3; D gene: -; clone size: -; V gene: TRBV30
CDR3 DNA: TGTGCCATCAGTGACCAAGAGGAGACCCAGTACTTC; CDR3 protein: CAISDQEETQYF; J gene: TRBJ2-5; D gene: -; clone size: -; V gene: TRBV10-3
CDR3 DNA: TGTGCCAGCAGTTTCACTAGCGGGAGGAGGTACGAGCAGTACTTC; CDR3 protein: CASSFTSGRRYEQYF; J gene: TRBJ2-7; D gene: TRBD2; clone size: -; V gene: TRBV28
CDR3 DNA: TGTGCCAGCAGTAGGTGGGTTGAGCAGTTCTTC; CDR3 protein: CASSRWVEQFF; J gene: TRBJ2-1; D gene: -; clone size: -; V gene: TRBV25-1
CDR3 DNA: TGTGCCAGCAGCCCTTTCAGCCCGAGGACAGGGATACCGAGGCAGCCCCAGCATTTT; CDR3 protein: CASSPFSPRTGIPRQPQHF; J gene: TRBJ1-5; D gene: TRBD1; clone size: -; V gene: TRBV27
CDR3 DNA: TGTGCCAGCTCACCACGGACAGGGAGTATAGATACGCAGTATTTT; CDR3 protein: CASSPRTGSIDTQYF; J gene: TRBJ2-3; D gene: TRBD1; clone size: -; V gene: TRBV18
CDR3 DNA: TGTGCCTGGAGCGTAGGGACAGGGGTATACAATGAGCAGTTCTTC; CDR3 protein: CAWSVGTGVYNEQFF; J gene: TRBJ2-1; D gene: TRBD1; clone size: -; V gene: TRBV30
CDR3 DNA: TGTGCCAGTATGAGGCAGCTGAACACTGAAGCTTTCTTT; CDR3 protein: CASMRQLNTEAFF; J gene: TRBJ1-1; D gene: -; clone size: -; V gene: TRBV19
CDR3 DNA: TGCGCCAGCAGCTTGGTTCCCGGGACAGGTGGCAGCAATCAGCCCCAGCATTTT; CDR3 protein: CASSLVPGTGGSNQPQHF; J gene: TRBJ1-5; D gene: TRBD1; clone size: -; V gene: TRBV5-1
CDR3 DNA: TGTGCCAGCAGCGTAGGGACTAGCGGGAGGGCCTTGAATGAGCAGTTCTTC; CDR3 protein: CASSVGTSGRALNEQFF; J gene: TRBJ2-1; D gene: TRBD2; clone size: once; V gene: TRBV9
CDR3 DNA: TGTGCCAGCAGTACAAATCTACTATTCTCTGGAAACACCATATATTTT; CDR3 protein: CASSTNLLFSGNTIYF; J gene: TRBJ1-3; D gene: -; clone size: -; V gene: TRBV28
CDR3 DNA: TGTGCCAGCAGTTACCCTAGCGGGGGGTCTGGATCGCAGTATTTT; CDR3 protein: CASSYPSGGSGSQYF; J gene: TRBJ2-3; D gene: TRBD2; clone size: -; V gene: TRBV6-5
CDR3 DNA: TGTGCCACCTTCTTACTCGGACGGGACACCGGGGAGCTGTTTTTT; CDR3 protein: CATFLLGRDTGELFF; J gene: TRBJ2-2; D gene: -; clone size: -; V gene: TRBV5-4
CDR3 DNA: TGTGCCAGCAGCTCCCCCGGTAGGGGGGCTGAAGCTTTCTTT; CDR3 protein: CASSSPGRGAEAFF; J gene: TRBJ1-1; D gene: -; clone size: -; V gene: TRBV5-5
CDR3 DNA: TGCGCCAGCAGCTCAGGGACTGGGGCCAACGTCCTGACTTTC; CDR3 protein: CASSSGTGANVLTF; J gene: TRBJ2-6; D gene: -; clone size: once; V gene: TRBV5-1
CDR3 DNA: TGTGCCAGCAGTTTGGAGGGATTCTATGGCTACACCTTC; CDR3 protein: CASSLEGFYGYTF; J gene: TRBJ1-2; D gene: -; clone size: -; V gene: TRBV27
CDR3 DNA: TGTGCCATCAGTGATAGGCCAGGGGGCGCGTTGGGTTATGGCTACACCTTC; CDR3 protein: CAISDRPGGALGYGYTF; J gene: TRBJ1-2; D gene: TRBD1; clone size: -; V gene: TRBV6-1
CDR3 DNA: TGTGCCAGCAGGGGGACAGGGTTCGGTCGCGAGCAGTACTTC; CDR3 protein: CASRGTGFGREQYF; J gene: TRBJ2-7; D gene: TRBD1; clone size: -; V gene: TRBV6-6
CDR3 DNA: TGCGCCAGCAGCCAGAGGGGGACAGGCACTGGAAACACCATATATTTT; CDR3 protein: CASSQRGTGTGNTIYF; J gene: TRBJ1-3; D gene: TRBD1; clone size: -; V gene: TRBV4-1
CDR3 DNA: TGTGCCAGCAGTTCCACAGGGTATCAGCCCCAGCATTTT; CDR3 protein: CASSSTGYQPQHF; J gene: TRBJ1-5; D gene: -; clone size: -; V gene: TRBV27
CDR3 DNA: TGTGCCAGTAGTTTCCCGGGACTGTCCCTCACCGGGGAGCTGTTTTTT; CDR3 protein: CASSFPGLSLTGELFF; J gene: TRBJ2-2; D gene: -; clone size: -; V gene: TRBV19
CDR3 DNA: TGTGCCAGCAGGGGAATAGCGCCCTACACCGGGGAGCTGTTTTTT; CDR3 protein: CASRGIAPYTGELFF; J gene: TRBJ2-2; D gene: -; clone size: -; V gene: TRBV27